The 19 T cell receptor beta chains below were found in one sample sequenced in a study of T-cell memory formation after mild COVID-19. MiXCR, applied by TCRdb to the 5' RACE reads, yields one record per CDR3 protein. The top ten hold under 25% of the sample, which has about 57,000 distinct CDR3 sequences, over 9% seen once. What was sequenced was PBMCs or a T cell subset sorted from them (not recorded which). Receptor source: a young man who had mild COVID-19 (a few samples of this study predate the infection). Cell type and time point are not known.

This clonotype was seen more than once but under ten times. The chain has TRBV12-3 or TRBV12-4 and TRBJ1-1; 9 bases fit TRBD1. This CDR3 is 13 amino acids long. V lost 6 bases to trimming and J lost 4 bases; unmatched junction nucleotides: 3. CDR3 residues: CASRGTGRTEAFF. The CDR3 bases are TGTGCCAGCAGGGGGACAGGGCGCACTGAAGCTTTCTTT.

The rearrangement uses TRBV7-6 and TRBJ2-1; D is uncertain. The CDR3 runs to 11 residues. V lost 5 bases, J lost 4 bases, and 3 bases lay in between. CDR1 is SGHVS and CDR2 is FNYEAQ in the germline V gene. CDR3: CASSGYNEQFF. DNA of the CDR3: TGTGCCAGCAGCGGGTACAATGAGCAGTTCTTC.

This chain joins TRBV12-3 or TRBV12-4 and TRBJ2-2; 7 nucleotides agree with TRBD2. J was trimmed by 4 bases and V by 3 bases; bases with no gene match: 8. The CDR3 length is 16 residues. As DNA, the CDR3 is TGTGCCAGCAGTTTCTTCGGCGGGGGACCCACCGGGGAGCTGTTTTTT. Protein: CASSFFGGGPTGELFF.

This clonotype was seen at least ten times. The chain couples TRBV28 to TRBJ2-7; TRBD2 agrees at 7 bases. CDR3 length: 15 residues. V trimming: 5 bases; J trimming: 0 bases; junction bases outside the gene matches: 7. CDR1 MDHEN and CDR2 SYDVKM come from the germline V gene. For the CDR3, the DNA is TGTGCCAGCAGTCCCCGAGGGAGGGGCTCCTACGAGCAGTACGTC. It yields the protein CASSPRGRGSYEQYV.

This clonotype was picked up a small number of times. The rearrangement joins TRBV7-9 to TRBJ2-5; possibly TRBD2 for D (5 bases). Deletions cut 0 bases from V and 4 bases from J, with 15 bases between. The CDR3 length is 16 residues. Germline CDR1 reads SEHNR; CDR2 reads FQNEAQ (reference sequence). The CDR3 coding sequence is TGTGCCAGCAGCTTAGCGCCCCTGAGCGGACGAGAGACCCAGTACTTC. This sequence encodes CASSLAPLSGRETQYF.

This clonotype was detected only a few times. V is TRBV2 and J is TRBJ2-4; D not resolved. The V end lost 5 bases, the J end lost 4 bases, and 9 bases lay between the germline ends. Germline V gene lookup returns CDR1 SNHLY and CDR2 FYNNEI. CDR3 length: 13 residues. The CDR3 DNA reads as TGTGCCAGCAGTCAGGACGGTAAAAACATTCAGTACTTC. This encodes CASSQDGKNIQYF.

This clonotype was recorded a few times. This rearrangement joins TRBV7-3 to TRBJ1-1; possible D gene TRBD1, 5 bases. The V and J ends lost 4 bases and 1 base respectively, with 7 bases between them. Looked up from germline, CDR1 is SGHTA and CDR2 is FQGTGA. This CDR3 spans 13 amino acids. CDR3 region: CASSWGTNTEAFF. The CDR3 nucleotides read TGTGCCAGCAGCTGGGGGACGAACACTGAAGCTTTCTTT.

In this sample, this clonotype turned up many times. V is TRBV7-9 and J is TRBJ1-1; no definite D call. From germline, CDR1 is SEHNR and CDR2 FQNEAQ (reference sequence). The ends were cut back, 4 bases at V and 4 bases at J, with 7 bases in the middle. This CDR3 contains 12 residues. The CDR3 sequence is CASSSRPTEAFF. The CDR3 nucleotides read TGTGCCAGCAGCTCCCGTCCCACTGAAGCTTTCTTT.

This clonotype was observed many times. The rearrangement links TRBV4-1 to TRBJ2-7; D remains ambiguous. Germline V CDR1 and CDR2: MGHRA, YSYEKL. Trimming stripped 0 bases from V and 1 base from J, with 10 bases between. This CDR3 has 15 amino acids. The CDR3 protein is CASSQERAGSYEQYV. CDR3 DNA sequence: TGCGCCAGCAGCCAAGAAAGGGCAGGATCCTACGAGCAGTACGTC.

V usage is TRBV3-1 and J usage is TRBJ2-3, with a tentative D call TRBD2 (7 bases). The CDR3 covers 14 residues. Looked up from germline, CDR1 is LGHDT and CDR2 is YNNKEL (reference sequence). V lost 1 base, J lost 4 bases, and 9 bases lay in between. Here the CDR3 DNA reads TGTGCCAGCAGCCAAGGGGGGGGCTCAGATACGCAGTATTTT. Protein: CASSQGGGSDTQYF.

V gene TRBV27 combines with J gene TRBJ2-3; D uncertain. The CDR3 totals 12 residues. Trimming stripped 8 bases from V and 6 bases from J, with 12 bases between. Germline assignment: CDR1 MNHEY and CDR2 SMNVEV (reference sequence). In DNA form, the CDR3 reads TGTGCCAGCTCCCCTTTGGGCGATACGCAGTATTTT. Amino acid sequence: CASSPLGDTQYF.

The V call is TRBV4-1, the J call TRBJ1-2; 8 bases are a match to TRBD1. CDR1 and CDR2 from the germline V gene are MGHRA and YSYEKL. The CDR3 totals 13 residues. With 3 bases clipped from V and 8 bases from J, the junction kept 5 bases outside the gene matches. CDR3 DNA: TGCGCCAGCAGCCAGCAGGGGGCCGGGGGCTACACCTTC. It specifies CASSQQGAGGYTF.

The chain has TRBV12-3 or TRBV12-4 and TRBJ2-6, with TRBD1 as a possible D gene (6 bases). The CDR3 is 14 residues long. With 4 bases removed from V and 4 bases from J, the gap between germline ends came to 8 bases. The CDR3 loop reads CASSSGVGANVLTF. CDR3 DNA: TGTGCCAGCAGTTCAGGGGTCGGGGCCAACGTCCTGACTTTC.

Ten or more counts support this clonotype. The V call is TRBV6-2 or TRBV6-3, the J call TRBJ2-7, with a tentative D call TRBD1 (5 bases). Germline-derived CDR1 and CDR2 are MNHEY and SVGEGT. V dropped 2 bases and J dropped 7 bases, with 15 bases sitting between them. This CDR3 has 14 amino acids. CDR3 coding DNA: TGTGCCAGCAGTTACGGGCCAGGGCGATGGGAGCAGTACGTC. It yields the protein CASSYGPGRWEQYV.

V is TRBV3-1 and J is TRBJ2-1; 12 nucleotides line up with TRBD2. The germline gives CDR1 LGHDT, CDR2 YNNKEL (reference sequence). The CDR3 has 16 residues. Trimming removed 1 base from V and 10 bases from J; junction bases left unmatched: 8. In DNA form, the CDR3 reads TGTGCCAGCAGCCAAGGAAAACTAGCGGGGGGTGACGAGCAGTTCTTC. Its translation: CASSQGKLAGGDEQFF.

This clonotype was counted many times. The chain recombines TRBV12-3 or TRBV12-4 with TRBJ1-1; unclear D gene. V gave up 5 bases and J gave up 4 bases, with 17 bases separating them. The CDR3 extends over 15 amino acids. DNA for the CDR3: TGTGCCAGCAGTATGGAACCACTCAGGAGCACTGAAGCTTTCTTT. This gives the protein CASSMEPLRSTEAFF.

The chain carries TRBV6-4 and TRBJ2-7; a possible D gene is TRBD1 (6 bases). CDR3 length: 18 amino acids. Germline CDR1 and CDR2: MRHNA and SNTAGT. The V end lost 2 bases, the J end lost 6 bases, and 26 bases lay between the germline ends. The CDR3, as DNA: TGTGCCAGCAGTGACCCGGGGCCACAGGGTCCACGTTTCTGCGAGCAGTACTTC. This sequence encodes CASSDPGPQGPRFCEQYF.

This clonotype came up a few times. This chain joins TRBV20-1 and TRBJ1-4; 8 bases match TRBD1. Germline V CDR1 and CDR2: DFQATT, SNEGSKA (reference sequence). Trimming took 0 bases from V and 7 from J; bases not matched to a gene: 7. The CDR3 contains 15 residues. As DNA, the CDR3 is TGCAGTGCTAGAGATCCCAAGCAGGGGGCTGAAAAACTGTTTTTT. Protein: CSARDPKQGAEKLFF.

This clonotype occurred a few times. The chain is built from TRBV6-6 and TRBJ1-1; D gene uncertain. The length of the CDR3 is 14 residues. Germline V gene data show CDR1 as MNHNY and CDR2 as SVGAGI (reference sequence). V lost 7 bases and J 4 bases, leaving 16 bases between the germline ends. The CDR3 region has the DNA TGTGCCAGCACCGAGCTCGGAGGGAGCACTGAAGCTTTCTTT. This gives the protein CASTELGGSTEAFF.